This T cell receptor beta chain was profiled in a study of CD8 T cells in ankylosing spondylitis. Study-level findings and limits: Earlier studies detected some motif variants in reactive arthritis synovial fluid and blood. Enrichment of disease-linked clones was reportedly significant in matched ankylosing spondylitis synovial fluid. Within peripheral blood, clones linked to disease were CD8+ and relatively rare.

Making use of molecular barcodes, quantitative 5'-RACE generated TCR beta libraries. A single record per CDR3 protein comes from TCRdb applying MiXCR to the 5' RACE reads. The data hold roughly 150,000 distinct CDR3 sequences, with 9.8% observed a single time. The CDR3 totals 13 residues. V gave up 2 bases and J gave up 7 bases, with 11 bases separating them. Germline V gene data show CDR1 as SGHTA and CDR2 as FQGTGA. This clonotype was counted many times. Its antigen is unidentified. Sequences were obtained from blood, either unsorted or a sorted T cell fraction (not recorded which). This clonotype originated in a female donor with ankylosing spondylitis or in good health (not recorded which). This chain links TRBV7-3 with TRBJ1-2; TRBD1 is a possible D gene (5 bases). DNA of the CDR3: TGTGCCAGCAGCTTAGACGGGGCGCTTGGCTACACCTTC. The encoded protein is CASSLDGALGYTF.